Here is one T cell receptor beta chain with its context. Its antigen is still unknown. Patients got ipilimumab 1 mg/kg beginning 14 to 28 days post-transplant. Patients received nivolumab 3 mg/kg at weeks 1, 4, 7, 10, then fortnightly to week 26. This record belongs to a study of ipilimumab plus nivolumab after autologous stem cell transplantation. Looking at the study overall: Typical patient got a few ipilimumab doses and fewer than 10 nivolumab doses (median). General study findings and limits: Per the authors, repertoire, Treg and microbiota data justify further study.

Germline CDR1 SGHRS, CDR2 YFSETQ. The ends lost 2 bases at V and 1 base at J; junction bases unmatched: 7. There are 18 residues in the CDR3. Data came from immunoSEQ multiplex PCR; TCRdb stores just in-frame clones and leaves some out. Of just under 9,500 clones in the sample, 65% to 80% were seen once. The V and J genes are TRBV5-1 and TRBJ2-2; 11 bases match TRBD1. The source material was PBMCs, sampled in a trial of ipilimumab plus nivolumab as post-transplant consolidation. This receptor was obtained from a female donor with multiple myeloma. The DNA for the CDR3 is TGCGCCAGCAGCTTCTCAGGGACAGGGGGTTTGAACACCGGGGAGCTGTTTTTT. It codes for CASSFSGTGGLNTGELFF.